This TCR beta chain was captured in a study of T cells expressing NK-cell markers (dated by TCRdb to 2019 to 2021). In terms of the full investigation: Three sorted T-cell subsets (CD3+CD56+NKG2C+, CD3+CD56+NKG2C- and CD3+CD56-NKG2C+) from under ten donors had their TCR beta-chain repertoires profiled. Most of the eight sequenced donors were HCMV-seropositive and one was HCMV-seronegative. Libraries were sequenced as 2 x 150 bp reads on Illumina HiSeq 2000/2500, MiSeq or NextSeq. All eight donors whose samples were sequenced were randomly selected healthy volunteers, three of them men and five women.

HCMV-specific IgG was detected in serum with a commercial ELISA kit to determine HCMV serostatus. Peripheral blood mononuclear cells were isolated from blood by Ficoll density gradient centrifugation. The CDR3 numbers 12 residues from cysteine through phenylalanine. The record lacks a DNA sequence. The run used an Illumina HiSeq 2000. The TCR beta cDNA libraries were made using 5'RACE template switching, a step that added both a universal primer site and unique molecular identifiers. Synthesis of cDNA was primed from the TCR beta constant segment and was followed by two consecutive PCR amplification steps. The paper's data handling went like this. MIGEC handled demultiplexing of the reads and grouping by UMI, while MiTCR was used to assemble and quantify clonotypes. Only TCR cDNA sequences supported by at least two reads were kept to exclude erroneous sequences. Downstream repertoire analysis used the tcR package, and clonotypes were matched across fractions by CDR3 nucleotide sequence plus V segment. VDJmatch was used to annotate antigen specificity against VDJdb, with one amino acid substitution allowed in CDR3. Each CDR3 protein sequence appears as one entry after TCRdb reprocessed the reads, and no DNA is included. These V and J calls are TCRdb output, not the study's own analysis. This specimen's table enumerates 550,000 or so distinct CDR3 sequences. Around 3.3% of the sample lies in the top ten.

Comments on this clonotype: Its antigen is still unknown.

What the research found in general, with its limitations: Those dominant clonotypes were again the most abundant among CD3+CD56-NKG2C+ cells in a few donors, at about 25-60.1%. In more than five donors, the dominant CD3+CD56+NKG2C+ clonotypes ranked among the top 10 CD8+ clonotypes, making up about 1.0-7.5% of CD8+ T cells. Whether the expanded NKG2C-expressing T cell clones were specific for HCMV antigens was left unclear.

The sequence joins TRBV12-3 or TRBV12-4 to TRBJ2-5. This receptor was identified in a man aged 18 to 30 in good health. Donor details come from another sample of the same person, matched by shared clones. Sequenced: blood T cells: a sorted CD56 or NKG2C T cell subset, CD4+ or CD8+ T cells, or bulk PBMC T cells (not recorded which). The CDR3 corresponds to CASTDKWETQYF.